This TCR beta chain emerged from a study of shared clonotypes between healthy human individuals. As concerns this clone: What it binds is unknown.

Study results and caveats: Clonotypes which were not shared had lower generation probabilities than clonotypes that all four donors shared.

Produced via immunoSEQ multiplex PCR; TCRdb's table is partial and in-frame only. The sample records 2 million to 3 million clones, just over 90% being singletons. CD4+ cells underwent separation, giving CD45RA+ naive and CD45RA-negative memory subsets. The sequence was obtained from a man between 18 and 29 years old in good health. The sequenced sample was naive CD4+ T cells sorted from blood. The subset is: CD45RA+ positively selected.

DNA for the CDR3: TGTGCCAGCAGCTTACTTACTAGCGGGGGGACCGCCAATGAGCAGTTCTTC. Protein: CASSLLTSGGTANEQFF. V and J are TRBV7-9 and TRBJ2-1; TRBD2 agrees at 12 bases. CDR1 and CDR2 from the germline V gene are SEHNR and FQNEAQ (reference sequence). The CDR3 totals 17 residues. J gave up 6 bases and V 2 bases, and 8 bases lay outside the gene matches.